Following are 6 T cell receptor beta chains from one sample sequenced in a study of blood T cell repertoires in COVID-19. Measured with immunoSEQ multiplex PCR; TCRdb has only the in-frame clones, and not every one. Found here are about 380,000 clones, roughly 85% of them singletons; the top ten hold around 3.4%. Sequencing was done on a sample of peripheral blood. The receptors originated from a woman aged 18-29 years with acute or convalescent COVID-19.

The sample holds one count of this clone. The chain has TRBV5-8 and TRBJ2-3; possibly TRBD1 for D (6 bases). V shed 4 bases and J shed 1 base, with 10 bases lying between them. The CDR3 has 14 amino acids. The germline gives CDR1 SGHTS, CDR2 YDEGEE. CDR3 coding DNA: TGTGCCAGCAGCCCTTACAGGGGCACAGATACGCAGTATTTT. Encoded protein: CASSPYRGTDTQYF.

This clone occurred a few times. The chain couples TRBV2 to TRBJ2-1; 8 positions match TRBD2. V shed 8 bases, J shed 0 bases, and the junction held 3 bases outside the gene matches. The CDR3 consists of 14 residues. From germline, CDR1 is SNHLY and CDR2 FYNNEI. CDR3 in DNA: TGTGCCAGCCAACTAGCGGACTCCTACAATGAGCAGTTCTTC. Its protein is CASQLADSYNEQFF. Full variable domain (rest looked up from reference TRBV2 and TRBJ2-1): EPEVTQTPSHQVTQMGQEVILRCVPISNHLYFYWYRQILGQKVEFLVSFYNNEISEKSEIFDDQFSVERPDGSNFTLKIRSTKLEDSAMYFCASQLADSYNEQFFGPGTRLTVL.

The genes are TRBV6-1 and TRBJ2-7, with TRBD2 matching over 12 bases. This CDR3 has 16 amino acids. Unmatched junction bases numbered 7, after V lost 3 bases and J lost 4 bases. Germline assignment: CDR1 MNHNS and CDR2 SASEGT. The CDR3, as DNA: TGTGCCAGCAGTGACCCCGGACTAGCGGGGACGTACGAGCAGTACTTC. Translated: CASSDPGLAGTYEQYF.

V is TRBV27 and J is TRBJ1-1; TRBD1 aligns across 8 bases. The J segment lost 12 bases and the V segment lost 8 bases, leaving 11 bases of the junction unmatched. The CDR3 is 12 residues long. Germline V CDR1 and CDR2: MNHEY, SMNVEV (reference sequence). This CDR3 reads CASSRKDRGTFF. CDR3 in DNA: TGTGCCAGCTCCAGGAAAGACAGGGGAACTTTCTTT.

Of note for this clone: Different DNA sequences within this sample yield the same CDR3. CDR3 sequence reads: CASSEQGGYGYTF. The CDR3 DNA reads as TGTGCCAGCAGTGAACAGGGCGGCTATGGCTACACCTTC. This chain joins TRBV6-1 and TRBJ1-2; the D gene is possibly TRBD1 (5 bases). V shed 2 bases and J shed 4 bases, with 8 bases lying between them. Germline CDR1 reads MNHNS; CDR2 reads SASEGT. There are 13 residues in the CDR3.

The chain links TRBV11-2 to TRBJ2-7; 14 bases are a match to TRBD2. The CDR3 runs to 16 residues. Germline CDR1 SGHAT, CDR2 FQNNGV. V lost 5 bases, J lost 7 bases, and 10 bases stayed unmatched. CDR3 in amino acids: CASSLGTSGSFKEQYF. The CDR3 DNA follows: TGTGCCAGCAGCCTCGGGACTAGCGGGAGTTTCAAGGAGCAGTACTTC.